This TCR beta chain was retrieved from a study of long-term antiretroviral therapy in people with HIV. Notes on the study in general: HIV repertoires had narrower CDR3 length ranges than controls. Post-ART diversity increased but stayed below transplant donor controls.

This clone has just one count. The antigen is undetermined. At the survey level, the v3.0 immunoSEQ assay was run. Generated by immunoSEQ multiplex PCR, the TCRdb table keeps only in-frame clones and is missing some. The sample shows approximately 22,000 clones, less than 90% of them seen only once. This CDR3 comprises 15 residues. The junction had 4 bases not matched to a gene; V was cut back by 5 bases and J by 2 bases. Per the germline V gene, CDR1 is MNHEY and CDR2 is SMNVEV (reference sequence). The clonotype originates from a woman between 50 and 59 years old with HIV. This specimen was unsorted PBMCs, taken 1.9 years after starting antiretroviral therapy. V usage is TRBV27 and J usage is TRBJ2-1; 9 bases map to TRBD2. The CDR3 region is CASSGSGGPYNEQFF. DNA for the CDR3: TGTGCCAGCAGTGGAAGCGGGGGGCCCTACAATGAGCAGTTCTTC.